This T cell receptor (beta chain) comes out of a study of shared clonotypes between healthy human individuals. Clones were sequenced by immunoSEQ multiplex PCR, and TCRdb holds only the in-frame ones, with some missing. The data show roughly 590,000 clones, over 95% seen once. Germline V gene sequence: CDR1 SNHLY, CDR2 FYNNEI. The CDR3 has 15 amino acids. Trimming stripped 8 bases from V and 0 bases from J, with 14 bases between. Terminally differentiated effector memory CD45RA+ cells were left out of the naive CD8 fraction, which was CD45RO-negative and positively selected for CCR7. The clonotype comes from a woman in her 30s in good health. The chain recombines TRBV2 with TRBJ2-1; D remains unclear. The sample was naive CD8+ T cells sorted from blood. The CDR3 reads CASGDRSSSYNEQFF. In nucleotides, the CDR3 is TGTGCCAGCGGGGATCGCTCCAGCTCCTACAATGAGCAGTTCTTC.